This T cell receptor (beta chain) derives from a study of post-analysis software for immune sequencing data. In the study overall: The courses of disease that were included comprised relapsing-remitting, secondary progressive and progressive-relapsing multiple sclerosis. Regarding the study as a whole: Strong same-batch co-clustering of samples appeared with F measure clustering. Significantly lower normalized Chao1 diversity was seen in multiple sclerosis patients than in controls. Patients carried roughly five TRBV segments more frequently than controls did, and TRBV5-6, TRBV5-1 and TRBV20-1 were among them.

Tagging with unique molecular identifiers was a feature of the TCR beta cDNA libraries. T cells, about 0.95 to 11 million of them, yielded some 540,000 cDNA molecules. Using its own MiXCR run on the PCR reads, TCRdb lists one record per CDR3 protein. The sample lists around 180,000 distinct CDR3 sequences, roughly 31% seen once, with about 1.4% in the top ten. This clonotype was picked up a small number of times. Its specificity is not known. Germline CDR1 SGHRS, CDR2 YFSETQ. The CDR3 runs 16 residues. After removal of 4 bases from V and 3 bases from J, the junction contained 8 bases not matched to a gene.

The clonotype originates from a girl aged 10-17 years with multiple sclerosis. Input material: blood. The chain couples TRBV5-1 to TRBJ2-1; TRBD2 matches at 9 bases. CDR3 region: CASSLHSSGDYNEQFF. The CDR3 nucleotides are TGCGCCAGCAGCCTTCATTCTAGCGGGGACTACAATGAGCAGTTCTTC.